This T cell receptor beta chain was identified during a study of cytomegalovirus exposure and HLA in healthy donors. Study conclusions and caveats: The study put some 160 TCR beta chains on its list as cytomegalovirus-associated.

Generated by immunoSEQ multiplex PCR, the TCRdb table keeps only in-frame clones and is missing some. The table includes some 290,000 clones, roughly 87% detected once. CDR1 is LNHDA and CDR2 is SQIVND in the germline V gene (reference sequence). CDR3 length: 12 residues. Deletions cut 4 bases from V and 5 bases from J, with 7 bases between. About this clone: Its antigen remains unknown.

This TCR was sampled from a man aged 30-40 years in good health and CMV-seronegative. Sequences were obtained from PBMCs. V and J are TRBV19 and TRBJ2-3, with unresolved D. The CDR3 loop is CASSRLGDTQYF. The CDR3 nucleotides are TGTGCCAGTAGTAGACTCGGAGATACGCAGTATTTT.